This T cell receptor beta chain was observed in a study of cytomegalovirus exposure and HLA in healthy donors (dated 2017 in TCRdb). Study-wide context: A later analysis indicated that the 120 validation repertoires were generated on the platform also employed for the approximately 690 repertoires of the first cohort. The study aimed to test whether signatures of past pathogen exposure could be identified by cataloging public T cell receptors. Along with the roughly 610-subject first cohort, a separate validation cohort of roughly 110 different subjects was used. To predict cytomegalovirus infection status, the study brought together high-throughput TCR immunosequencing, statistical association of individual TCRs with disease status, and machine learning. Overall study outcomes, separate from this receptor: Most TCR sequences were observed very rarely across donors, whereas some public TCRs were present in many individuals. Three of the identified cytomegalovirus-associated TCR beta chains were confirmed in vitro to be specific for cytomegalovirus antigens. It was suggested by the authors that the approach could potentially be generalized to other disease states and immunological phenotypes. In both the original and validation cohorts, the classifier was reported to diagnose cytomegalovirus status with high specificity and sensitivity. The validation cohort had no HLA typing available for a later analysis, so co-occurrence within that cohort was assessed over all 120 or so repertoires. Subsequent analysis determined that TCRs grouped into clusters in the first cohort also showed a tendency toward co-occurrence across the roughly 120 validation repertoires, and 94% of cluster scores exceeded 0. A total of some 180 TCR beta chains were listed by the study as associated with cytomegalovirus.

The donors belonged to the validation cohort of over a hundred subjects, which was separate from the approximately 610-subject first cohort. The germline V gene (reference sequence) yields GTSNPN for CDR1 and SVGIG for CDR2. The CDR3 goes from the cysteine to the phenylalanine over 11 residues. Only CDR3 DNA is held: 33 bases, read in frame from base 1. As concerns this clone: Its antigen has not been determined. At one end, the junction sequence differs from germline, possibly due to a read error.

The library was produced with the immunoSEQ multiplex PCR assay. Under the source paper's analysis protocol: A statistical classification framework was built to diagnose cytomegalovirus status from the catalog of TCR beta chain sequences. The table was pulled from immuneACCESS by TCRdb, which kept in-frame rearrangements only. Such tables lose some clones; where checked, under half of the loss comes from unresolved V genes, and the rest has no known cause. That table gives V, J and clone size, and the DNA gave D and trimming. The sample records 150,000 or so clones, about 88% of which are singletons. The ten largest clones add up to approximately 20% of the sample.

This receptor chain uses TRBV30 and TRBJ2-5; TRBD1 is possibly the D segment (6 matching bases). The sequence was collected from a man younger than 30 in good health and CMV-seropositive. The material sequenced was PBMCs. The CDR3 corresponds to CAWSVLEGEHF. Here is the DNA: TGTGCCTGGAGTGTACTTGAGGGGGAGCACTTC.